The present T cell receptor (beta chain) was sequenced within a study of cytomegalovirus exposure and HLA in healthy donors. Study findings and constraints: Roughly even sequencing depth across donors was the assumption behind the presence/absence analyses. Previously analyzed data showed that most TCR beta V segments were productive at a frequency of about 87% or about 30%.

Germline CDR1 reads MDHEN; CDR2 reads SYDVKM. This CDR3 comprises 13 residues. The ends were cut back, 7 bases at V and 11 bases at J, with 20 bases in the middle. About this clone itself: Its cognate antigen is unknown.

Amplification used 60 Vbeta primers and 13 Jbeta primers. How the authors handled the data: Around 10 million of the 75 million to 95 million unique TCR beta chains counted in a later analysis were shared. The protocol was immunoSEQ multiplex PCR, while the TCRdb copy is restricted to in-frame clones and leaves out a portion. D and trimming come from the DNA, and the V and J calls and clone size come from that table. Here the sample spans over 110,000 clones, 70% to 85% being singletons. The origin of this receptor is a male donor in good health and CMV-seronegative. V is TRBV28 and J is TRBJ1-1; D not certain. Specimen: PBMCs. This chain's CDR3 is CASTQMGGLKAFF. CDR3 bases: TGTGCCAGCACCCAAATGGGTGGGCTGAAGGCTTTCTTT.